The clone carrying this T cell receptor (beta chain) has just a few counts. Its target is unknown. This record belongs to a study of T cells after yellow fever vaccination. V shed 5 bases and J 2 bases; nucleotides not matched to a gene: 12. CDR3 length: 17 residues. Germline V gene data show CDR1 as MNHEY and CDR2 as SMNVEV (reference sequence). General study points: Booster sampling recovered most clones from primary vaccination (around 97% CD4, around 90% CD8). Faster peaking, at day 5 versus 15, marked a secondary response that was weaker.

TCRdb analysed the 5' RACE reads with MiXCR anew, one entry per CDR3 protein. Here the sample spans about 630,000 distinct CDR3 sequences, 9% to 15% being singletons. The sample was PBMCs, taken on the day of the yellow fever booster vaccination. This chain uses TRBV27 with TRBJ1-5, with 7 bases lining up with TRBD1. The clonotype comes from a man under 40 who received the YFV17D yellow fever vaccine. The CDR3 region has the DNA TGTGCCAGCAGTGCTACTACAGGGGTTATTCGCAATCAGCCCCAGCATTTT. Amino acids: CASSATTGVIRNQPQHF.